The clone carrying this T cell receptor beta chain was seen ten or more times. CDR1 and CDR2 (germline): DFQATT, SNEGSKA (reference sequence). V lost 5 bases, J lost 0 bases, and 14 bases lay in between. CDR3 length: 16 residues. The sample is drawn from a study of T cells in Graves' hyperthyroidism and ophthalmopathy. Researchers amplified the TCR beta CDR3 regions from RNA transcripts. HTBI primers were employed in a first-round RT-PCR of the TCR CDR3. TCRdb re-analysed the multiplex PCR reads in MiXCR, keeping a single row per CDR3 protein. The table has about 420,000 distinct CDR3 sequences, roughly 13% seen once.

This receptor was taken from a woman under 30 with Graves' hyperthyroidism. The gene calls are TRBV20-1 and TRBJ1-6; maybe TRBD1 (6 bases). Sequencing was carried out using blood. The CDR3 reads CSAPRDRSSYNSPLHF. The CDR3, as DNA: TGCAGTGCTCCGCGCGACAGGAGCTCCTATAATTCACCCCTCCACTTT.